Reported below is one T cell receptor (beta chain). Reverse transcription of extracted RNA yielded cDNA, which provided the sequencing template. The table came from immunoSEQ multiplex PCR; TCRdb's copy has only in-frame clones and leaves some out. The sample lists about 210,000 clones; under 60% were seen once. Treatment specified: oral pan-JAK inhibitor, 5-10 mg twice daily. Obtained from alopecia areata patients were lesional scalp punch biopsies along with peripheral blood. This entry belongs to a study of CD8+ T cells in alopecia areata. Study-level information: Those treated were given oral tofacitinib at 5 to 10 mg twice daily. Tofacitinib therapy took 6 to 18 months; 6 months off drug came after.

The CDR3 sequence is 14 residues long. The V gene's germline CDR1 is SQVTM and CDR2 ANQGSEA. V lost 4 bases and J 2 bases, leaving 12 bases between the germline ends. The chain joins TRBV29-1 to TRBJ2-4; no reliable D call. The sequence came from a human donor with alopecia areata. Sequencing was performed on CD4+ T cells sorted from blood, taken at week 4, from a patient treated with tofacitinib. The chain's CDR3 is CSVVLVGTKNIQYF. The CDR3 nucleotides read TGCAGCGTTGTCTTGGTGGGAACCAAAAACATTCAGTACTTC.